The 26 T cell receptor beta chains given below trace back to one sample, sequenced in a study of cytomegalovirus exposure and HLA in healthy donors. The method was immunoSEQ multiplex PCR; TCRdb's version includes in-frame clones alone and lacks a portion of them. Among roughly 77,000 clones listed, about 95% were seen once. Sequenced: PBMCs. The source is a woman between 18 and 30 years old in good health and CMV-seronegative.

J is TRBJ1-1 and V is TRBV5-8; weak D call: TRBD1 (6 bases). Germline loops: CDR1 SGHTS, CDR2 YDEGEE. V shed 0 bases and J shed 0 bases, with 9 bases lying between them. The CDR3 extends over 15 amino acids. The CDR3 DNA follows: TGTGCCAGCAGCTTGGTGGACAGCATGAACACTGAAGCTTTCTTT. This translates into CASSLVDSMNTEAFF.

This clone was seen only a few times. The chain uses TRBV19 and TRBJ2-4, with D possibly being TRBD1 (5 bases). V lost 8 bases to trimming and J lost 1 base, with 15 bases between them. The CDR3 is 15 residues long. Germline V CDR1 and CDR2: LNHDA, SQIVND (reference sequence). The CDR3 region has the DNA TGTGCCAGTGGCGGCTCCCACAGGGCCAAAAACATTCAGTACTTC. As protein: CASGGSHRAKNIQYF.

The chain carries TRBV27 and TRBJ2-7; D may be TRBD1 (6 bases). CDR3 length: 14 amino acids. CDR1 is MNHEY and CDR2 is SMNVEV in the germline V gene (reference sequence). The V and J ends lost 4 bases and 1 base respectively, with 11 bases between them. This CDR3 is CASSYTGTSYEQYF. In DNA, the CDR3 is TGTGCCAGCAGTTATACCGGGACATCCTACGAGCAGTACTTC.

The table lists this clone with a count of one. Here the CDR3 DNA reads TGTGCCAGCTCACTACTCACTAGCGGGGGGACGAACACCGGGGAGCTGTTTTTT. This encodes CASSLLTSGGTNTGELFF. The chain couples TRBV18 to TRBJ2-2, with 12 bases identical to TRBD2. The CDR3 extends over 18 amino acids. CDR1 is KGHSH, CDR2 LQKENI, per germline. V lost 4 bases and J lost 0; bases outside the gene matches: 6.

The genes are TRBV11-2 and TRBJ2-7; D gene ambiguous. Trimming took 0 bases from V and 2 from J, leaving 8 bases between them. Germline CDR1 and CDR2: SGHAT and FQNNGV. This CDR3 spans 14 amino acids. CDR3 residues: CASSLEAGAYEQYF. CDR3 DNA: TGTGCCAGCAGCTTAGAAGCAGGCGCCTACGAGCAGTACTTC.

J is TRBJ1-1 and V is TRBV14, with D perhaps matching TRBD1 (5 bases). The V gene lost 2 bases and the J gene lost 4 bases, with 11 bases spanning the gap. The length of the CDR3 is 14 residues. In germline, CDR1 is SGHDN, CDR2 FVKESK. The CDR3 coding sequence is TGTGCCAGCAGCCAACGGGGGGGTGGCACTGAAGCTTTCTTT. As protein: CASSQRGGGTEAFF.

The V gene is TRBV5-1, the J gene TRBJ2-1, with D maybe TRBD2 (6 bases). V was shortened by 0 bases and J by 1 base, with 14 bases between the two germline ends. Germline V CDR1 and CDR2: SGHRS, YFSETQ. The CDR3 runs to 17 residues. In DNA form, the CDR3 reads TGCGCCAGCAGCTTGGCCGGGACTCCAGGTTCCTACAATGAGCAGTTCTTC. It is translated as CASSLAGTPGSYNEQFF.

About this clone: Additional DNA sequences in this sample encode the identical CDR3. The chain carries TRBV19 and TRBJ2-1; 11 bases line up with TRBD2. CDR3 length: 15 amino acids. Germline lookup yields CDR1 LNHDA and CDR2 SQIVND (reference sequence). V lost 6 bases, J lost 3 bases, and 4 bases stayed unmatched. As DNA, the CDR3 is TGTGCCAGTAGCACTACTAGCGGGGGCTACAATGAGCAGTTCTTC. This translates into CASSTTSGGYNEQFF.

The rearrangement links TRBV7-9 to TRBJ2-3, with TRBD1 matching over 10 bases. Germline V gene lookup returns CDR1 SEHNR and CDR2 FQNEAQ (reference sequence). The CDR3 is 15 amino acids. The V segment lost 6 bases and the J segment 7 bases; nucleotides outside the gene matches: 10. The CDR3 DNA is TGTGCCAGCAGTATATCCGGGACAGGGGCGAATACGCAGTATTTT. This translates into CASSISGTGANTQYF.

This clone was seen once. The CDR3: CASSVTLAGGQDTQYF. CDR3 nucleotides: TGTGCCAGCAGCGTAACACTAGCGGGGGGGCAAGATACGCAGTATTTT. This chain uses TRBV9 with TRBJ2-3; 13 bases are a match to TRBD2. After removal of 1 base from V and 5 bases from J, the junction contained 4 bases not matched to a gene. The CDR3 spans 16 residues. CDR1 and CDR2 (germline): SGDLS, YYNGEE.

The chain recombines TRBV4-3 with TRBJ1-1; D unresolved. Trimming shortened V by 0 bases and J by 10 bases, and 12 bases separated the two germline ends. The CDR3 covers 13 residues. Looked up from germline, CDR1 is LGHNA and CDR2 is YSLEER. In DNA form, the CDR3 reads TGCGCCAGCAGCCAAGACGAGAGGGATAGAGCTTTCTTT. This gives the protein CASSQDERDRAFF.

The chain carries TRBV20-1 and TRBJ2-7; the D gene is possibly TRBD2 (6 bases). The V end was cut by 3 bases, the J end by 6 bases, with 9 bases between. From germline, CDR1 is DFQATT and CDR2 SNEGSKA (reference sequence). There are 11 residues in the CDR3. CDR3 DNA: TGCAGTGCTAGTTTCGGGGGCGAGCAGTACTTC. Encoded protein: CSASFGGEQYF.

The chain has TRBV7-9 and TRBJ1-1; 9 nucleotides line up with TRBD1. CDR1 and CDR2 from the germline V gene are SEHNR and FQNEAQ (reference sequence). The V and J ends lost 5 bases and 1 base, in that order; junction bases with no gene match: 5. The CDR3 loop spans 15 amino acids. Written as DNA, the CDR3 is TGTGCCAGCAGCCCGAACAGGGGGCCGAACACTGAAGCTTTCTTT. This encodes CASSPNRGPNTEAFF.

The chain has TRBV28 and TRBJ2-3; TRBD2 might be the D (7 bases). Germline CDR1 and CDR2: MDHEN and SYDVKM. V was trimmed by 3 bases and J by 4 bases, leaving 14 bases between them. This CDR3 region has 15 residues. The CDR3 DNA sequence: TGTGCCAGCAGTTTCCCGGGGGGCGGGGCAGATACGCAGTATTTT. Amino acid sequence: CASSFPGGGADTQYF.

The chain recombines TRBV7-2 with TRBJ2-5; D is undetermined. Germline assignment: CDR1 SGHTA and CDR2 FQGNSA. This CDR3 region has 14 residues. V lost 5 bases, J lost 4 bases, and 14 bases lay in between. The CDR3 region is CASSPTIFGETQYF. Written as DNA, the CDR3 is TGTGCCAGCAGCCCGACAATTTTCGGAGAGACCCAGTACTTC. The complete variable domain, with remaining parts taken from reference TRBV7-2 and TRBJ2-5, reads GAGVSQSPSNKVTEKGKDVELRCDPISGHTALYWYRQSLGQGLEFLIYFQGNSAPDKSGLPSDRFSAERTGGSVSTLTIQRTQQEDSAVYLCASSPTIFGETQYFGPGTRLLVL.

The V gene is TRBV28, the J gene TRBJ2-7; D not resolved. Trimming pared 2 bases from V and 9 bases from J, leaving 11 bases between. The germline CDR1 and CDR2 sequences are MDHEN and SYDVKM. The length of the CDR3 is 12 residues. The CDR3 reads CASSLAGPRQYF. Written as DNA, the CDR3 is TGTGCCAGCAGTTTAGCTGGGCCCCGGCAGTACTTC.

The V gene is TRBV4-1, the J gene TRBJ2-7; 7 nucleotides match TRBD1. The CDR3 is 13 residues long. V was pared by 4 bases and J by 3 bases, with 3 bases of the junction left unmatched. Per the germline V gene, CDR1 is MGHRA and CDR2 is YSYEKL. CDR3 bases: TGCGCCAGCAGCCTCAGACAGGGCTACGAGCAGTACTTC. It yields the protein CASSLRQGYEQYF.

The chain combines TRBV18 with TRBJ1-2; D is perhaps TRBD1 (5 bases). CDR3 length equals 17 residues. CDR1 is KGHSH and CDR2 is LQKENI in the germline V gene. V lost 3 bases and J 7 bases, leaving 24 bases between the germline ends. The CDR3 reads CASSPGVGRQGASGYTF. CDR3 DNA sequence: TGTGCCAGCTCACCCGGCGTTGGGAGGCAGGGAGCCTCTGGCTACACCTTC.

The chain has TRBV10-1 and TRBJ2-7, with 12 bases aligning to TRBD2. Germline CDR1 is WNHNN and CDR2 is SYGVQD (reference sequence). J gave up 1 base and V 3 bases, and 1 base lay outside the gene matches. CDR3 length: 15 residues. In DNA, the CDR3 is TGCGCCAGCAGTGAAGGACTAGCGGGATCCTACGAGCAGTACTTC. Protein sequence: CASSEGLAGSYEQYF.

The chain couples TRBV10-1 to TRBJ1-1; D possibly corresponds to TRBD1 (6 bases). The CDR3 spans 16 residues. Germline values: CDR1 WNHNN, CDR2 SYGVQD (reference sequence). Trimming shortened V by 5 bases and J by 1 base, and 17 bases separated the two germline ends. The CDR3 DNA sequence: TGCGCCAGCAGTCGCGGACAGCCCTGGGGGAACACTGAAGCTTTCTTT. Its protein product is CASSRGQPWGNTEAFF.

V is TRBV12-5 and J is TRBJ1-1, with unresolved D. V was shortened by 2 bases and J by 2 bases, with 6 bases between the two germline ends. Germline V gene sequence: CDR1 LGHNT, CDR2 FRNRAP. There are 13 residues in the CDR3. CDR3 protein: CASGLSVNTEAFF. The DNA for the CDR3 is TGTGCTAGTGGTTTGTCAGTAAACACTGAAGCTTTCTTT.

The chain combines TRBV11-2 with TRBJ2-7, with D possibly TRBD2 on 5 matching bases. With 5 bases removed from V and 1 base from J, the gap between germline ends came to 12 bases. Germline CDR1 and CDR2: SGHAT and FQNNGV. The CDR3 loop spans 14 amino acids. CDR3 region: CASSPFGGSYEQYF. The CDR3, as DNA: TGTGCCAGCAGCCCATTCGGCGGGTCCTACGAGCAGTACTTC.

The rearrangement uses TRBV19 and TRBJ2-3; a possible D gene is TRBD1 (7 bases). V lost 5 bases and J lost 2, with 14 bases in between. Germline V gene lookup returns CDR1 LNHDA and CDR2 SQIVND (reference sequence). This CDR3 comprises 15 residues. CDR3 in DNA: TGTGCCAGTAGTCCGACAGGGACTCCCACAGATACGCAGTATTTT. Translating gives CASSPTGTPTDTQYF.

For the CDR3, the DNA is TGTGCCAGCGGTTCCAGGGGGCGGGATGGCTACACCTTC. Its translation: CASGSRGRDGYTF. The V gene is TRBV28, the J gene TRBJ1-2; TRBD1 matches at 8 bases. The CDR3 is 13 residues long. The germline gives CDR1 MDHEN, CDR2 SYDVKM. After removal of 8 bases from V and 6 bases from J, the junction contained 8 bases not matched to a gene.

This clone has just one count. The chain couples TRBV4-1 to TRBJ2-5; TRBD1 matches 7 bases. V trimming: 2 bases; J trimming: 4 bases; junction bases outside the gene matches: 4. The CDR3 is 14 amino acids. From germline, CDR1 is MGHRA and CDR2 YSYEKL. The CDR3 DNA reads TGCGCCAGCAGCCAACGACAGGGTACAGAGACCCAGTACTTC. Translating it yields CASSQRQGTETQYF.

This chain connects TRBV7-9 to TRBJ2-5; the D is unclear. This CDR3 spans 15 amino acids. Germline assignment: CDR1 SEHNR and CDR2 FQNEAQ (reference sequence). V lost 2 bases, J lost 1 base, and 11 bases lay in between. The CDR3: CASSLLGAFQETQYF. The CDR3, as DNA: TGTGCCAGCAGCTTATTGGGCGCATTCCAAGAGACCCAGTACTTC. The variable domain in full, with the rest retrieved from reference TRBV7-9 and TRBJ2-5, is DTGVSQNPRHKITKRGQNVTFRCDPISEHNRLYWYRQTLGQGPEFLTYFQNEAQLEKSRLLSDRFSAERPKGSFSTLEIQRTEQGDSAMYLCASSLLGAFQETQYFGPGTRLLVL.